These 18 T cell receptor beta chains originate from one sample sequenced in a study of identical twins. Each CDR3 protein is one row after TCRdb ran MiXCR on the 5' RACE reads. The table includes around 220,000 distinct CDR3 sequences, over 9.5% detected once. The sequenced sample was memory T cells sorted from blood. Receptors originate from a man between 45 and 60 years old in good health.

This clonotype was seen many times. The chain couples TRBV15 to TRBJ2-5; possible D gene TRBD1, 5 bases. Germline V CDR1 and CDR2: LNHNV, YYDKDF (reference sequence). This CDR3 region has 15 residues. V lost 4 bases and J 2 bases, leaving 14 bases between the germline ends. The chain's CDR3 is CATSTRDSLQETQYF. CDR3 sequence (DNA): TGTGCCACCAGCACCCGCGACAGCCTGCAAGAGACCCAGTACTTC.

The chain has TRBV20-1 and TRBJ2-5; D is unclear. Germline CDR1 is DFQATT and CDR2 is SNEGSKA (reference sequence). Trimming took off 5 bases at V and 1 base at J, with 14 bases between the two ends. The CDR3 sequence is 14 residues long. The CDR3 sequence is CSASWTERQETQYF. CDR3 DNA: TGCAGTGCTTCGTGGACGGAGCGCCAAGAGACCCAGTACTTC.

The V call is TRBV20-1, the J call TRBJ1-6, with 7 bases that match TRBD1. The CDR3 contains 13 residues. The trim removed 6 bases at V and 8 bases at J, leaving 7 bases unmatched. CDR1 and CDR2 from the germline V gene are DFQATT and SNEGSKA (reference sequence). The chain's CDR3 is CSARDSAYSPLHF. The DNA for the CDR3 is TGCAGTGCCCGGGACAGCGCTTATTCACCCCTCCACTTT.

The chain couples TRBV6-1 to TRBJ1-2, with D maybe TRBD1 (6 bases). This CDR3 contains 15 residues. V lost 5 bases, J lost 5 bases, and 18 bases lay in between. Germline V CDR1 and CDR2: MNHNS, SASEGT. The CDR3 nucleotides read TGTGCCAGCAGTCCTACAGGGCTCGGGATATATGGCTACACCTTC. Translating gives CASSPTGLGIYGYTF.

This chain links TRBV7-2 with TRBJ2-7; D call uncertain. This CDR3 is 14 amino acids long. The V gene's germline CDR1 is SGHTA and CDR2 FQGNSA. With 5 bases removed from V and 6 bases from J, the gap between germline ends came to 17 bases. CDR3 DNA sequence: TGTGCCAGCAGCCCAGTGTCGTTTGGTGGCGAGCAGTACTTC. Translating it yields CASSPVSFGGEQYF. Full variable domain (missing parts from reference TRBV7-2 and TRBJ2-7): GAGVSQSPSNKVTEKGKDVELRCDPISGHTALYWYRQSLGQGLEFLIYFQGNSAPDKSGLPSDRFSAERTGGSVSTLTIQRTQQEDSAVYLCASSPVSFGGEQYFGPGTRLTVT.

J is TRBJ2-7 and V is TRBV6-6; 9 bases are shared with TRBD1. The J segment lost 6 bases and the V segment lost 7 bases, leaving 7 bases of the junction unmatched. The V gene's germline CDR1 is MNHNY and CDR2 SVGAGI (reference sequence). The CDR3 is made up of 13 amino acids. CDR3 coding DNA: TGTGCCAGCAATAACAGGGGGCGAAGCGAGCAGTACTTC. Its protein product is CASNNRGRSEQYF.

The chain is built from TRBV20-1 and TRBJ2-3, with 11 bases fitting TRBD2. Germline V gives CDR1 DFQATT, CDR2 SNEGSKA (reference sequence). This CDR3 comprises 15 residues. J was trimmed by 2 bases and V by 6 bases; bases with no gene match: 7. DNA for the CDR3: TGCAGTGCAACCCCGACTAGCGGGACCACAGATACGCAGTATTTT. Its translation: CSATPTSGTTDTQYF.

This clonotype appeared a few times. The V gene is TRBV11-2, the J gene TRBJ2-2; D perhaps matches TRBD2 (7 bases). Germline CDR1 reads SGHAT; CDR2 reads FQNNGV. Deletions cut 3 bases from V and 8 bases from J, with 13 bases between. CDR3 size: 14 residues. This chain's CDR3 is CASSFYGGQGELFF. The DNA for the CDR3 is TGTGCCAGCAGCTTCTACGGGGGGCAGGGGGAGCTGTTTTTT. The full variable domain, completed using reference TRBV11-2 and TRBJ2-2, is EAGVAQSPRYKIIEKRQSVAFWCNPISGHATLYWYQQILGQGPKLLIQFQNNGVVDDSQLPKDRFSAERLKGVDSTLKIQPAKLEDSAVYLCASSFYGGQGELFFGEGSRLTVL.

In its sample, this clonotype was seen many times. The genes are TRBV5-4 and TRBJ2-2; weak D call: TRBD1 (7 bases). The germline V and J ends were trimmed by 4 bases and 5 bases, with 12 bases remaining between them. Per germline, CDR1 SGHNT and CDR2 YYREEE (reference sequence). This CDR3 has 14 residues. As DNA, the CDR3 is TGTGCCAGCAGCGCCGGGGGACAGACCGGGGAGCTGTTTTTT. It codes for CASSAGGQTGELFF. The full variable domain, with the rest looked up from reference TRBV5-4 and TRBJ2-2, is ETGVTQSPTHLIKTRGQQVTLRCSSQSGHNTVSWYQQALGQGPQFIFQYYREEENGRGNFPPRFSGLQFPNYSSELNVNALELDDSALYLCASSAGGQTGELFFGEGSRLTVL.

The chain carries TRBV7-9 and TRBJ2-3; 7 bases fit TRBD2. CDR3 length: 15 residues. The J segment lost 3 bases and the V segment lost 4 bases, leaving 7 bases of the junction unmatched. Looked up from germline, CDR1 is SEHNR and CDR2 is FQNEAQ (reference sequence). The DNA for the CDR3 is TGTGCCAGCAGCTCACGACGGGGGGATACAGATACGCAGTATTTT. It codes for CASSSRRGDTDTQYF.

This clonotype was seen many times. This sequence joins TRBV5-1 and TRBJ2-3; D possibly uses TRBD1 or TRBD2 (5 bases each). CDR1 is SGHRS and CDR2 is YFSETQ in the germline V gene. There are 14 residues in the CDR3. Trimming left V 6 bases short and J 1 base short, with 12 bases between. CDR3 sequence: CASTPRGRTDTQYF. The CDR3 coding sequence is TGCGCCAGCACACCCCGGGGACGCACAGATACGCAGTATTTT. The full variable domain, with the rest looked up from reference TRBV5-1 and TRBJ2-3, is KAGVTQTPRYLIKTRGQQVTLSCSPISGHRSVSWYQQTPGQGLQFLFEYFSETQRNKGNFPGRFSGRQFSNSRSEMNVSTLELGDSALYLCASTPRGRTDTQYFGPGTRLTVL.

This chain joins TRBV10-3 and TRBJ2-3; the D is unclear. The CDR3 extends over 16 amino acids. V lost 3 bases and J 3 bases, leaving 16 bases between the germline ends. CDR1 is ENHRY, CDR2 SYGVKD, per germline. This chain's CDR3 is CAISEFVGSKTDTQYF. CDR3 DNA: TGTGCCATCAGTGAATTCGTGGGTAGCAAAACAGATACGCAGTATTTT.

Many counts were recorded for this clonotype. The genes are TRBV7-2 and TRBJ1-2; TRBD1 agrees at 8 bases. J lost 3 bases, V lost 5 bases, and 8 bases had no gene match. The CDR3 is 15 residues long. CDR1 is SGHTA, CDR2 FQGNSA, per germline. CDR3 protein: CASSQNAGQDYGYTF. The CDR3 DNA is TGTGCCAGCAGCCAAAACGCGGGACAGGACTATGGCTACACCTTC.

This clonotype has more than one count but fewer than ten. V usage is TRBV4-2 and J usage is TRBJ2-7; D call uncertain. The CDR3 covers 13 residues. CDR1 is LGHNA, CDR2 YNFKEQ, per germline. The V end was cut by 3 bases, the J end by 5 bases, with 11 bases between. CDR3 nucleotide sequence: TGTGCCAGCAGCCATCGAGAGCAAGACGAGCAGTACTTC. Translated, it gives CASSHREQDEQYF.

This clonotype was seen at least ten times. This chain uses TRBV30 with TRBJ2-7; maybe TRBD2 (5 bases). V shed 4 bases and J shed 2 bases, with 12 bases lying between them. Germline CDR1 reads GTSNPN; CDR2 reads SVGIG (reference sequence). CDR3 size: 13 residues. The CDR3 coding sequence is TGTGCCTGGAAGGACTTTTCGACCTACGAGCAGTACTTC. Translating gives CAWKDFSTYEQYF. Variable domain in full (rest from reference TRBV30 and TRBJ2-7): SQTIHQWPATLVQPVGSPLSLECTVEGTSNPNLYWYRQAAGRGLQLLFYSVGIGQISSEVPQNLSASRPQDRQFILSSKKLLLSDSGFYLCAWKDFSTYEQYFGPGTRLTVT.

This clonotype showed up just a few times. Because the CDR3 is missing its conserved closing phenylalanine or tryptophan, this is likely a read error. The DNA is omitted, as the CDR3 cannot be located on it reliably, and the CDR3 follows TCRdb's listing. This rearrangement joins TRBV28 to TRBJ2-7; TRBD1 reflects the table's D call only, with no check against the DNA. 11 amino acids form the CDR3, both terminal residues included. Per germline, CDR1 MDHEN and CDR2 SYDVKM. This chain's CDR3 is CASSYNWDIVL.

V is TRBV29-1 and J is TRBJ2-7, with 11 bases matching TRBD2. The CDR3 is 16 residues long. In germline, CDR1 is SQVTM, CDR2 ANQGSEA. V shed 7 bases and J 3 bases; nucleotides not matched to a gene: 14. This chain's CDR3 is CSARGTLAGDSYEQYF. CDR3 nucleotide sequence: TGCAGCGCCCGAGGGACACTAGCGGGAGACAGCTACGAGCAGTACTTC.

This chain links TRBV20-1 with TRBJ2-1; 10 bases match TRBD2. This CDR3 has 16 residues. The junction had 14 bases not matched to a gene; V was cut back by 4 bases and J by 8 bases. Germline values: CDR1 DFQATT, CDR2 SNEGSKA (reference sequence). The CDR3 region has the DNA TGCAGTGCTATCCCCACGATGAGCGGGGGGGGATATGAGCAGTTCTTC. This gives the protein CSAIPTMSGGGYEQFF.